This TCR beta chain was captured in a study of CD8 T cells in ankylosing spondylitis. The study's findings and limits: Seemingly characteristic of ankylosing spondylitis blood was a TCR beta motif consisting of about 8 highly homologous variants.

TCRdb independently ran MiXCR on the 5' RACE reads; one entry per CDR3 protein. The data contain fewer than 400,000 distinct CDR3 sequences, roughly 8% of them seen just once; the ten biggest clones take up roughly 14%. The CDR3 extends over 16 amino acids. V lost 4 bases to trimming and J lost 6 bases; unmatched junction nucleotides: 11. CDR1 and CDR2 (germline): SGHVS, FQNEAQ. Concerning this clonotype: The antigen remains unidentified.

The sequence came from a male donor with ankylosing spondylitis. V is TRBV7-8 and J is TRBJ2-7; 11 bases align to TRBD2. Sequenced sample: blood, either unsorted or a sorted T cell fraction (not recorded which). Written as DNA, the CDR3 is TGTGCCAGCAGCTACTCACTAGCGGGAGTGCCCTCCGAGCAGTACTTC. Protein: CASSYSLAGVPSEQYF.